This T cell receptor (beta chain) came from a study of cytomegalovirus exposure and HLA in healthy donors. Germline assignment: CDR1 GTSNPN and CDR2 SVGIG (reference sequence). The germline V and J ends were trimmed by 0 bases and 0 bases, with 6 bases remaining between them. The CDR3 covers 15 residues. The PCR had 60 Vbeta and 13 Jbeta primers. The repertoire was sequenced with immunoSEQ multiplex PCR; TCRdb's copy has only in-frame clones and lacks some. The ten most abundant clones cover about 15% of a sample with approximately 50,000 clones. This clonotype was obtained from a male donor in good health and CMV-seronegative. V is TRBV30 and J is TRBJ2-6; D is uncertain. The sequencing sample was made of PBMCs. As DNA, the CDR3 is TGTGCCTGGAGTGTACTTGGCTCTGGGGCCAACGTCCTGACTTTC. This encodes CAWSVLGSGANVLTF.